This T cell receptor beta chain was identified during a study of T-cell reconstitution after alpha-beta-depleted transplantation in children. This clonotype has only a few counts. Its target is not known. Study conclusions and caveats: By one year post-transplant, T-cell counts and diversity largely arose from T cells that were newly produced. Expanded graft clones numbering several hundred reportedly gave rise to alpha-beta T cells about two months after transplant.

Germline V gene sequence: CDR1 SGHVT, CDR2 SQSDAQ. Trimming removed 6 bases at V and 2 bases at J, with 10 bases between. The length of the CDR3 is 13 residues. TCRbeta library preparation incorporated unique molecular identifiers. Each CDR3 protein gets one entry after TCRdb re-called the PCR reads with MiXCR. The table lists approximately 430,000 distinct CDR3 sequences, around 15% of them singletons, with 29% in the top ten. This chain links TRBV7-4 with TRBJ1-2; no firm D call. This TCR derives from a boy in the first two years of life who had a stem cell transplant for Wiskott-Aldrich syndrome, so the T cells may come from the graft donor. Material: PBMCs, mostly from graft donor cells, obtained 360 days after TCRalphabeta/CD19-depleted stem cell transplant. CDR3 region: CASSPALNYGYTF. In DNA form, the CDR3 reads TGTGCCAGCAGTCCTGCCTTGAACTATGGCTACACCTTC.